These 26 T cell receptor beta chains were sequenced from one sample in a study of T cells after posttransplantation cyclophosphamide. Busulfan-fludarabine conditioning, marrow transplant, and cyclophosphamide on days +3 and +4 were administered. Produced via immunoSEQ multiplex PCR; TCRdb's table is partial and in-frame only. The sample lists 15,000 or so clones, 77% occurring once. Here the sequenced sample was CD8+ T cells sorted from PBMCs, taken approximately 1,900 days after a stem cell transplant with posttransplant cyclophosphamide. These receptor sequences come from a female patient in her thirties or forties who received an allogeneic stem cell transplant from a related donor, was CMV-positive, and had no GVHD. Some T cells here may be from the graft donor.

The gene calls are TRBV5-4 and TRBJ2-3; no reliable D call. Trimming shortened V by 4 bases and J by 6 bases, and 9 bases separated the two germline ends. Germline V lookup: CDR1 SGHNT, CDR2 YYREEE (reference sequence). This CDR3 is built from 12 residues. CDR3 region: CASSQFSDTQYF. CDR3 nucleotides: TGTGCCAGCAGCCAGTTCTCGGATACGCAGTATTTT. Complete variable domain (other parts from reference TRBV5-4 and TRBJ2-3): ETGVTQSPTHLIKTRGQQVTLRCSSQSGHNTVSWYQQALGQGPQFIFQYYREEENGRGNFPPRFSGLQFPNYSSELNVNALELDDSALYLCASSQFSDTQYFGPGTRLTVL.

The rearrangement links TRBV5-1 to TRBJ2-4; 8 bases map to TRBD1. CDR1 SGHRS and CDR2 YFSETQ come from the germline V gene. The V segment lost 0 bases and the J segment 1 base; nucleotides outside the gene matches: 6. CDR3 length: 17 amino acids. This chain's CDR3 is CASSLGEQGVAKNIQYF. CDR3 sequence (DNA): TGCGCCAGCAGCTTGGGGGAACAGGGGGTGGCCAAAAACATTCAGTACTTC.

This chain uses TRBV29-1 with TRBJ2-7; 9 nucleotides agree with TRBD2. CDR3 length: 13 residues. V lost 6 bases and J lost 5; bases outside the gene matches: 8. Germline-derived CDR1 and CDR2 are SQVTM and ANQGSEA. CDR3 loop: CSVELAGAHEQYF. The CDR3 nucleotides read TGCAGCGTGGAGTTAGCGGGGGCCCACGAGCAGTACTTC.

The chain recombines TRBV6-5 with TRBJ1-1; 7 nucleotides align to TRBD1. Trimming took 0 bases from V and 1 from J; bases not matched to a gene: 5. The CDR3 runs to 16 residues. The germline V gene encodes CDR1 MNHEY and CDR2 SVGAGI. CDR3: CASSYSPTGTNTEAFF. CDR3 bases: TGTGCCAGCAGTTACTCCCCGACAGGGACGAACACTGAAGCTTTCTTT.

The chain combines TRBV15 with TRBJ2-2; 7 bases are shared with TRBD2. The germline V gene has CDR1 LNHNV and CDR2 YYDKDF (reference sequence). V shed 8 bases and J 4 bases; nucleotides not matched to a gene: 7. The CDR3 extends over 14 amino acids. CDR3 in amino acids: CATREAGFTGELFF. The CDR3 region has the DNA TGTGCCACCCGGGAGGCTGGTTTCACCGGGGAGCTGTTTTTT.

This chain joins TRBV4-2 and TRBJ2-7; D not resolved. The CDR3 has 15 amino acids. From germline, CDR1 is LGHNA and CDR2 YNFKEQ. Trimming removed 2 bases from V and 2 bases from J, with 13 bases in between. The CDR3 sequence: CASSQPAATPYEQYF. DNA for the CDR3: TGTGCCAGCAGCCAACCCGCAGCGACCCCCTACGAGCAGTACTTC.

The chain couples TRBV11-2 to TRBJ2-2, with 10 bases fitting TRBD2. CDR3 length equals 18 residues. The V gene's germline CDR1 is SGHAT and CDR2 FQNNGV. The ends lost 0 bases at V and 3 bases at J; junction bases unmatched: 7. The CDR3 protein is CASSLDPSGGAYTGELFF. CDR3 sequence (DNA): TGTGCCAGCAGCTTAGATCCGAGCGGGGGGGCTTACACCGGGGAGCTGTTTTTT. The full variable domain, rest sourced from reference TRBV11-2 and TRBJ2-2, is EAGVAQSPRYKIIEKRQSVAFWCNPISGHATLYWYQQILGQGPKLLIQFQNNGVVDDSQLPKDRFSAERLKGVDSTLKIQPAKLEDSAVYLCASSLDPSGGAYTGELFFGEGSRLTVL.

This chain connects TRBV5-4 to TRBJ2-3; possible D gene TRBD2, 6 bases. Germline CDR1 and CDR2: SGHNT and YYREEE (reference sequence). This CDR3 comprises 16 residues. V lost 4 bases and J 2 bases, leaving 17 bases between the germline ends. The CDR3 DNA sequence: TGTGCCAGCAGCCCCGGAGGGAGCTTACCCACAGATACGCAGTATTTT. Encoded protein: CASSPGGSLPTDTQYF.

The V and J genes are TRBV10-3 and TRBJ2-3; no clear D gene. The germline V gene has CDR1 ENHRY and CDR2 SYGVKD. The CDR3 loop spans 14 amino acids. Deletions cut 6 bases from V and 1 base from J, with 11 bases between. CDR3: CAISSEPGTDTQYF. CDR3 bases: TGTGCCATCAGCTCGGAGCCGGGCACAGATACGCAGTATTTT.

The chain recombines TRBV19 with TRBJ2-1; TRBD1 might be the D (5 bases). Germline lookup yields CDR1 LNHDA and CDR2 SQIVND (reference sequence). Trimming pared 6 bases from V and 3 bases from J, leaving 12 bases between. This CDR3 has 14 residues. DNA for the CDR3: TGTGCCAGTAGCCCCGACAGACTCTACAATGAGCAGTTCTTC. The encoded protein is CASSPDRLYNEQFF.

The chain links TRBV2 to TRBJ1-6; no firm D call. The CDR3 is 15 residues long. V was clipped by 3 bases and J by 6 bases, with 12 bases between them. From germline, CDR1 is SNHLY and CDR2 FYNNEI. The CDR3 sequence is CASSDWRTANSPLHF. CDR3 nucleotide sequence: TGTGCCAGCAGTGACTGGAGGACCGCTAATTCACCCCTCCACTTT.

In its sample, this clone was seen a few times. The J gene is TRBJ1-2, the V gene TRBV7-9; tentative D call: TRBD1 (5 bases). The V end lost 5 bases, the J end lost 6 bases, and 25 bases lay between the germline ends. Germline lookup yields CDR1 SEHNR and CDR2 FQNEAQ (reference sequence). CDR3 size: 17 residues. The CDR3 sequence: CASSPLSTGPGADGYTF. The CDR3 region has the DNA TGTGCCAGCAGCCCCCTTTCTACAGGACCGGGAGCGGATGGCTACACCTTC.

The V and J genes are TRBV4-3 and TRBJ2-5; D is possibly TRBD1 (6 bases). CDR1 LGHNA and CDR2 YSLEER come from the germline V gene. V lost 4 bases and J 1 base, leaving 13 bases between the germline ends. The CDR3 covers 15 residues. CDR3 in DNA: TGCGCCAGCAGCCGTCTGACAGGAACCCAAGAGACCCAGTACTTC. Its protein product is CASSRLTGTQETQYF.

This chain joins TRBV7-8 and TRBJ1-1; D is unclear. Per germline, CDR1 SGHVS and CDR2 FQNEAQ. V was trimmed by 5 bases and J by 1 base, leaving 11 bases between them. This CDR3 region has 14 residues. Here the CDR3 DNA reads TGTGCCAGCAGCACTCCGACGGGGAACACTGAAGCTTTCTTT. Translated, it gives CASSTPTGNTEAFF.

The chain is built from TRBV19 and TRBJ2-6, with D perhaps matching TRBD2 (5 bases). The CDR3 spans 18 residues. Per the germline V gene, CDR1 is LNHDA and CDR2 is SQIVND (reference sequence). Trimming took 1 base from V and 4 from J, leaving 17 bases between them. The CDR3 region has the DNA TGTGCCAGTAGTATAGTGGGCGGACTGGAGGTGGGGGCCAACGTCCTGACTTTC. This translates into CASSIVGGLEVGANVLTF.

The chain uses TRBV15 and TRBJ1-1, with D possibly TRBD1 on 6 matching bases. The germline V gene has CDR1 LNHNV and CDR2 YYDKDF (reference sequence). This CDR3 comprises 15 residues. Between the trimmed V and J ends, which lost 3 bases and 0 bases, there was a span of 11 bases. For the CDR3, the DNA is TGTGCCACCAGCAGCCAGGGGAATGTGAACACTGAAGCTTTCTTT. Translation: CATSSQGNVNTEAFF.

This sequence joins TRBV5-6 and TRBJ2-5; D unclear. The germline V gene has CDR1 SGHDT and CDR2 YYEEEE. Trimming left V 3 bases short and J 2 bases short, with 2 bases between. This CDR3 spans 11 amino acids. The CDR3 nucleotides are TGTGCCAGCAGCTCTCAAGAGACCCAGTACTTC. Protein: CASSSQETQYF.

The rearrangement links TRBV27 to TRBJ2-7, with D uncertain. The V and J ends lost 0 bases and 5 bases respectively, with 8 bases between them. Germline CDR1 MNHEY, CDR2 SMNVEV (reference sequence). The CDR3 totals 13 residues. CDR3 DNA: TGTGCCAGCAGTTTATCTCCCTTCCACGAGCAGTACTTC. Translating it yields CASSLSPFHEQYF.

This chain uses TRBV4-3 with TRBJ2-7; 8 bases are shared with TRBD2. Germline values: CDR1 LGHNA, CDR2 YSLEER. Trimming took 4 bases from V and 1 from J; bases not matched to a gene: 6. The CDR3 spans 15 residues. The CDR3 region is CASSPGRGISYEQYF. The CDR3 nucleotides are TGCGCCAGCAGCCCCGGGAGGGGAATTTCCTACGAGCAGTACTTC.

The chain uses TRBV9 and TRBJ1-1; D might be TRBD1 (6 bases). CDR1 is SGDLS and CDR2 is YYNGEE in the germline V gene. The CDR3 contains 14 residues. V gave up 1 base and J gave up 1 base, with 8 bases separating them. Here the CDR3 reads CASSVYRENTEAFF. The DNA for the CDR3 is TGTGCCAGCAGCGTATACAGGGAGAACACTGAAGCTTTCTTT.

V usage is TRBV13 and J usage is TRBJ2-7; D perhaps matches TRBD2 (5 bases). Germline V gene sequence: CDR1 PRHDT, CDR2 FYEKMQ (reference sequence). The CDR3 sequence is 15 residues long. Trimming left V 5 bases short and J 3 bases short, with 17 bases between. The CDR3 coding sequence is TGTGCCAGCAGCCTCTCCCGGCGGGCTAACTACGAGCAGTACTTC. Translated: CASSLSRRANYEQYF. Complete variable domain (other parts from reference TRBV13 and TRBJ2-7): AAGVIQSPRHLIKEKRETATLKCYPIPRHDTVYWYQQGPGQDPQFLISFYEKMQSDKGSIPDRFSAQQFSDYHSELNMSSLELGDSALYFCASSLSRRANYEQYFGPGTRLTVT.

V is TRBV29-1 and J is TRBJ1-4; D unclear. V lost 6 bases, J lost 3 bases, and 11 bases lay in between. Germline V gives CDR1 SQVTM, CDR2 ANQGSEA. This CDR3 spans 13 amino acids. The CDR3 sequence is CSVLGRANEKLFF. CDR3 nucleotide sequence: TGCAGCGTGCTCGGGAGAGCTAATGAAAAACTGTTTTTT.

The J gene is TRBJ2-7, the V gene TRBV4-1, with D tentatively TRBD1 (6 bases). CDR1 is MGHRA and CDR2 is YSYEKL in the germline V gene. Trimming took 0 bases from V and 3 from J, leaving 12 bases between them. CDR3 length: 15 amino acids. The CDR3 protein is CASSQDRGNLYEQYF. Written as DNA, the CDR3 is TGCGCCAGCAGCCAAGATAGGGGGAACCTCTACGAGCAGTACTTC.

The chain joins TRBV19 to TRBJ2-5; perhaps TRBD1 as D (6 bases). The CDR3 totals 16 residues. The germline CDR1 and CDR2 sequences are LNHDA and SQIVND (reference sequence). V was trimmed by 4 bases and J by 1 base, leaving 16 bases between them. The CDR3 protein is CASSTLLQGPQETQYF. CDR3 bases: TGTGCCAGTAGTACCCTCCTACAGGGACCCCAAGAGACCCAGTACTTC. Complete variable domain (other parts from reference TRBV19 and TRBJ2-5): DGGITQSPKYLFRKEGQNVTLSCEQNLNHDAMYWYRQDPGQGLRLIYYSQIVNDFQKGDIAEGYSVSREKKESFPLTVTSAQKNPTAFYLCASSTLLQGPQETQYFGPGTRLLVL.

The V call is TRBV7-9, the J call TRBJ1-2; 7 bases map to TRBD1. This CDR3 spans 15 amino acids. With V trimmed by 5 bases and J by 3 bases, 9 bases remained unmatched. Looked up from germline, CDR1 is SEHNR and CDR2 is FQNEAQ (reference sequence). CDR3 DNA: TGTGCCAGCAGCCCGCAGACAGGGAGGCACTATGGCTACACCTTC. This gives the protein CASSPQTGRHYGYTF.

By its share, this clone is medium-sized. This chain joins TRBV4-1 and TRBJ2-7; 8 positions match TRBD1. With V trimmed by 1 base and J by 3 bases, 5 bases remained unmatched. The CDR3 totals 15 residues. Germline loops: CDR1 MGHRA, CDR2 YSYEKL. CDR3 in amino acids: CASSQGATGVYEQYF. The DNA for the CDR3 is TGCGCCAGCAGCCAAGGGGCGACAGGGGTCTACGAGCAGTACTTC.